This TCR beta chain was obtained from a study of T cell repertoires in cytomegalovirus infection. About the study: Both a matching HLA type and CMV infection were indicated by public TCR beta signatures. Study observations and caveats: Of the TCR beta families, the public ones yielded a cumulative frequency that identified carriers of CMV plus the relevant HLA. The response measured ex vivo was dominated by TCR beta clonotypes (HLA-C-restricted and CMV-specific).

TCRdb re-analysed the reads in MiXCR, keeping a single row per CDR3 protein. The sample yields just under 550,000 distinct CDR3 sequences, more than 25% seen once. In the case of this clonotype: The antigen remains undetermined.

V lost 8 bases, J lost 1 base, and 17 bases lay in between. The CDR3 totals 16 residues. The chain is built from TRBV12-3 or TRBV12-4 and TRBJ2-2; no reliable D call. This clonotype was sampled from a human donor in good health (CMV status not recorded). Some clones in this sample may be carry-over from other donors' samples. The sequenced sample consisted of PBMCs. Here the CDR3 reads CASASRINVNTGELFF. The CDR3 DNA is TGTGCCAGCGCCTCACGAATAAATGTGAACACCGGGGAGCTGTTTTTT.